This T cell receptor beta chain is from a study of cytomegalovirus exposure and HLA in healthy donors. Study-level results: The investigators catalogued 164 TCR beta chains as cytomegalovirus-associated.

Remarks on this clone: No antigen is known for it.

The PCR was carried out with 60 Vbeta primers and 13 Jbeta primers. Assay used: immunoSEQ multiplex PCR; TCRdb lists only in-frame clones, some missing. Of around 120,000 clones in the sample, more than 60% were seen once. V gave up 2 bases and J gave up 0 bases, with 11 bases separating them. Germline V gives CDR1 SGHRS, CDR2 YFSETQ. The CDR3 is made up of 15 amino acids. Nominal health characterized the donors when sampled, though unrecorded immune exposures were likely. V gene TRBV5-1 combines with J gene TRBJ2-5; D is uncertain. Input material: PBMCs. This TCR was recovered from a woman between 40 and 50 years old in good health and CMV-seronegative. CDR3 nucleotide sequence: TGCGCCAGCAGCTTTGTTAGCACTAACCAAGAGACCCAGTACTTC. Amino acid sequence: CASSFVSTNQETQYF.